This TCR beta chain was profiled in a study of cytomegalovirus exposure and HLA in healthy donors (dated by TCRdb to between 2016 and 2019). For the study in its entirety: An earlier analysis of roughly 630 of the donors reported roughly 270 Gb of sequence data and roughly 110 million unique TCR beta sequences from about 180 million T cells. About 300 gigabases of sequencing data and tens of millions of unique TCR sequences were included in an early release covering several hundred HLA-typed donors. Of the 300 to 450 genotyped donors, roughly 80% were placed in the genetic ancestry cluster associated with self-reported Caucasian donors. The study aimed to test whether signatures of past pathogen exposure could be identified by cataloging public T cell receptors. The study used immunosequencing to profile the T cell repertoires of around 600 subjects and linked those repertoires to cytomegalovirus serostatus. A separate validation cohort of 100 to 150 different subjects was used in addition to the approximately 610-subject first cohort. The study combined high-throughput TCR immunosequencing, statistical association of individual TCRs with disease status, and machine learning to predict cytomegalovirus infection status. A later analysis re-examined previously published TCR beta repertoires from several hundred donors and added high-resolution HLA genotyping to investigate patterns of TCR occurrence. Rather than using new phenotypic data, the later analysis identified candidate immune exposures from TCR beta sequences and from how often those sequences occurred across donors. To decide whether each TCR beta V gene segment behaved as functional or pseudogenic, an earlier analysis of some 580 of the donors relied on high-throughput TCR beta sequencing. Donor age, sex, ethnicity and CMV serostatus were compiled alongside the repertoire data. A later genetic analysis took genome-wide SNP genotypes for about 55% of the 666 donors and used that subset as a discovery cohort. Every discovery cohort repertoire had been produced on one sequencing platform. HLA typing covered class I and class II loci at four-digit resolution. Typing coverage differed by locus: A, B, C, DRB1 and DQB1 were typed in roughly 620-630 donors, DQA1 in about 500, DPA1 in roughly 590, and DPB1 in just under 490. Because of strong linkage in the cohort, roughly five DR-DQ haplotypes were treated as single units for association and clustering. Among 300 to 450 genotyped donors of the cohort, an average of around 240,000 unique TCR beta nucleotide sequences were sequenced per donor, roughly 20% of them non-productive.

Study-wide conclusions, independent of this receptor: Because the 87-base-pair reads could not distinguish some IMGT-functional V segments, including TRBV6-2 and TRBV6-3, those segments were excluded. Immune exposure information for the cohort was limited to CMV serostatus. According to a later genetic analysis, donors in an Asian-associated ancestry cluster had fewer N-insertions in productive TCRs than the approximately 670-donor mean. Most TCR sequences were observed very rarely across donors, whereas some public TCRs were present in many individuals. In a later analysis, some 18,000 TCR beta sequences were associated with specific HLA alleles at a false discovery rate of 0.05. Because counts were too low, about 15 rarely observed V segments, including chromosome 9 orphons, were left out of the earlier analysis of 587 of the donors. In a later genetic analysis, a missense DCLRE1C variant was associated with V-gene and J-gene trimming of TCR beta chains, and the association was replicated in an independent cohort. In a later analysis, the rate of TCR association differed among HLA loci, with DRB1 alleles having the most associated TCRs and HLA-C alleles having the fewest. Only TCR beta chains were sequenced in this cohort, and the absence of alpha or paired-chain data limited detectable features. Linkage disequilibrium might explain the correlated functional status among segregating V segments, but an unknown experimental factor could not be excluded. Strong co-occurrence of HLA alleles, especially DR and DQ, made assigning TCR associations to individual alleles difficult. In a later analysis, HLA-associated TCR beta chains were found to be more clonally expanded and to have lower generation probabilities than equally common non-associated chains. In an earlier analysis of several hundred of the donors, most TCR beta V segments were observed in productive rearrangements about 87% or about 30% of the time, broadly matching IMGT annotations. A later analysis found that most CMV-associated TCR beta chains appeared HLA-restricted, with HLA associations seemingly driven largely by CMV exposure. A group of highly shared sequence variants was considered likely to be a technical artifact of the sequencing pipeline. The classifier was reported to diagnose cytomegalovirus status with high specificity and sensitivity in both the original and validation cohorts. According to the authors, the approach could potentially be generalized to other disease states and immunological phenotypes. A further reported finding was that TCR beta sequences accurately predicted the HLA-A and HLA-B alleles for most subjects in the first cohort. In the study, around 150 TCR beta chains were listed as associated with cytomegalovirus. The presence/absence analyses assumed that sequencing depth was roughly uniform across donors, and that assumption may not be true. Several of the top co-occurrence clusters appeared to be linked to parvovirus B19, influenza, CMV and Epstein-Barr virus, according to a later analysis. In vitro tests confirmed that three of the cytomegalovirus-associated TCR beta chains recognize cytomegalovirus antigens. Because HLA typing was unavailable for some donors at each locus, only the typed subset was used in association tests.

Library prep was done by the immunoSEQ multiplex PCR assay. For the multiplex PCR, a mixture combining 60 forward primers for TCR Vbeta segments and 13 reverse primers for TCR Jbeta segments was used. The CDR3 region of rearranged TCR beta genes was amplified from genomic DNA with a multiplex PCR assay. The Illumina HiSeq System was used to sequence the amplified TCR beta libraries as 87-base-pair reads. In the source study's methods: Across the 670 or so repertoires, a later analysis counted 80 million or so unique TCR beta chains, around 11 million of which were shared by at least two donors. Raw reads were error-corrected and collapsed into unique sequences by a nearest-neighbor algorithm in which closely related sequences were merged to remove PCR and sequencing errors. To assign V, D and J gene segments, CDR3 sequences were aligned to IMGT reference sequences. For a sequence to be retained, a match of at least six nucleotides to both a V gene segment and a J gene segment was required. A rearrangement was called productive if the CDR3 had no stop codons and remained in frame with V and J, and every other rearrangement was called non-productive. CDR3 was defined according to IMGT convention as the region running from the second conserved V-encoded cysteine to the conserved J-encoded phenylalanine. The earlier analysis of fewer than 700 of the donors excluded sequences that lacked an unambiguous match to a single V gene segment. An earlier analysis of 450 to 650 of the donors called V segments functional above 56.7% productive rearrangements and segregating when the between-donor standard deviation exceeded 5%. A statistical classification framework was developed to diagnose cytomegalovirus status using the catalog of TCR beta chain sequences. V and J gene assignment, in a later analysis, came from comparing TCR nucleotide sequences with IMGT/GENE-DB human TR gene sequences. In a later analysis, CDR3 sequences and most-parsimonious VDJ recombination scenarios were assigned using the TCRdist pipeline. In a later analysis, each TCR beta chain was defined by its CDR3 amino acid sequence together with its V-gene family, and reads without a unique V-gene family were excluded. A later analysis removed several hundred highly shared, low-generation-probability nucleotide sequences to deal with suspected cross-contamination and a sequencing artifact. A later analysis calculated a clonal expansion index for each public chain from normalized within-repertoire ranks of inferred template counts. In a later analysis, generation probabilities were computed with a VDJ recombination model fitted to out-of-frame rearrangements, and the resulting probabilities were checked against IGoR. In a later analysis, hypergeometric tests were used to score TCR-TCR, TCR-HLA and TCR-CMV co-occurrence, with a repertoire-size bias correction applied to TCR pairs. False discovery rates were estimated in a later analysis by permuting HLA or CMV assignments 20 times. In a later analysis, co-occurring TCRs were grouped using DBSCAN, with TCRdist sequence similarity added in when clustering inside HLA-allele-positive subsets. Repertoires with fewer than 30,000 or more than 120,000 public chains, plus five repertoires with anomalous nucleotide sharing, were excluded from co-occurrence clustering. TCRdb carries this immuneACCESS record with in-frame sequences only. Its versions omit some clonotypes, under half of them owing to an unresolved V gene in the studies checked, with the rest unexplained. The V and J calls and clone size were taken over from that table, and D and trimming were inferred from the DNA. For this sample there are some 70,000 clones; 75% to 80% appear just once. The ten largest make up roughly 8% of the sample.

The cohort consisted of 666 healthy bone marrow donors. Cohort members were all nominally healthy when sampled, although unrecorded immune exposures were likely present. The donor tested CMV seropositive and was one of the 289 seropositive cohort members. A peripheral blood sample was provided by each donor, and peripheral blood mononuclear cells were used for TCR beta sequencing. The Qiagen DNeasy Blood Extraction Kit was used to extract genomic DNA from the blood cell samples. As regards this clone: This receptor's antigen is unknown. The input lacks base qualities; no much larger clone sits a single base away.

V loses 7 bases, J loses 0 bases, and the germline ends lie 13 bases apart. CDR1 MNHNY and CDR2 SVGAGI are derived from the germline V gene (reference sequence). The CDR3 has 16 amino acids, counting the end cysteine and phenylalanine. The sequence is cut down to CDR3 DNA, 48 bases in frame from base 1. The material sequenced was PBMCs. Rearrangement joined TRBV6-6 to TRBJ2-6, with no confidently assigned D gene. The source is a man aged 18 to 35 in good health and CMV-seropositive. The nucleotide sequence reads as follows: TGTGCCAGCACCCCCGAGGTTTTCTCTGGGGCCAACGTCCTGACTTTC. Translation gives CASTPEVFSGANVLTF.